The sequence of this T cell receptor beta chain was determined in a study of shared clonotypes between healthy human individuals. Study as a whole: Three CD4 naive, three CD4 memory, two CD8 naive and one CD8 memory plate were used per donor. Regarding the study as a whole: The study generally estimated greater richness for naive than memory subsets.

The germline V gene has CDR1 MNHEY and CDR2 SMNVEV (reference sequence). The CDR3 loop spans 14 amino acids. V was cut by 6 bases and J by 5 bases, with 16 bases left in between. In the original analysis: Junction-only immunoSEQ sequences carried no quality scores, so filtering differed. Measured with immunoSEQ multiplex PCR; TCRdb has only the in-frame clones, and not every one. Clone size and V and J calls were adopted from that table, with D and trimming inferred from the DNA. Of roughly 2 million clones listed, more than 90% were seen once; the top ten hold over 0.1%. Notes on this clone: Its specificity is not known.

The TCR comes from a man aged 18 to 30 in good health. Sequencing was carried out using naive CD4+ T cells sorted from blood. Described subset: CD45RA+ positively selected. The V and J genes are TRBV27 and TRBJ1-1; perhaps TRBD1 as D (5 bases). CDR3 loop: CASRLGRGWTEAFF. The CDR3 bases are TGTGCCAGCAGACTCGGGAGGGGTTGGACTGAAGCTTTCTTT.